These T cell receptor beta chains were read from a single sample in a study of blood T cell repertoires in COVID-19. Measured with immunoSEQ multiplex PCR; TCRdb has only the in-frame clones, and not every one. This sample has under 200,000 clones; roughly 93% occur once, and the top ten carry around 2.1%. The sequenced sample was peripheral blood. All receptors come from a man aged 18-30 years with acute or convalescent COVID-19. The CDR3 runs from the conserved cysteine through the conserved F or W. The order of the fields is CDR3 DNA, CDR3 protein, clone size, V gene, J gene, D gene. D genes are given only for firm matches. Part of the rows lack a size; the others show once, few, many or a class for expanded clones.

cdr3_nt: TGTGCCTCCCAAGGGGTCTCCGGTGGAACCATATATTTT; cdr3_aa: CASQGVSGGTIYF; clone_size: -; v_call: TRBV30; j_call: TRBJ1-3; d_call: -
cdr3_nt: TGTGCCAGCAGGGATGACAGGGTCTCTGGCTACACCTTC; cdr3_aa: CASRDDRVSGYTF; clone_size: -; v_call: TRBV2; j_call: TRBJ1-2; d_call: TRBD1
cdr3_nt: TGTGCCAGCAGCTTAGGGCAGGGGCACTCCTACGAGCAGTACTTC; cdr3_aa: CASSLGQGHSYEQYF; clone_size: -; v_call: TRBV7-8; j_call: TRBJ2-7; d_call: -
cdr3_nt: TGCGCCAGCAGCTCCCGGCAGGGGAACACCGGGGAGCTGTTTTTT; cdr3_aa: CASSSRQGNTGELFF; clone_size: -; v_call: TRBV5-1; j_call: TRBJ2-2; d_call: -
cdr3_nt: TGTGCCAGCAGCTCGGAGGGGCTCACAGATACGCAGTATTTT; cdr3_aa: CASSSEGLTDTQYF; clone_size: many; v_call: TRBV5-6; j_call: TRBJ2-3; d_call: -
cdr3_nt: TGTGCCAGCTCACCACGACAGGGGATCCCGAACACTGAAGCTTTCTTT; cdr3_aa: CASSPRQGIPNTEAFF; clone_size: -; v_call: TRBV18; j_call: TRBJ1-1; d_call: TRBD1
cdr3_nt: TGTGCCAGCAGCCCGGGACAGAATCAGCCCCAGCATTTT; cdr3_aa: CASSPGQNQPQHF; clone_size: once; v_call: TRBV7-6; j_call: TRBJ1-5; d_call: TRBD1
cdr3_nt: TGTGCCAGCAGCCTGGAGGGACAGGGGGCTAGAGAGACCCAGTACTTC; cdr3_aa: CASSLEGQGARETQYF; clone_size: -; v_call: TRBV5-4; j_call: TRBJ2-5; d_call: TRBD1
cdr3_nt: TGTGCCAGCTCGTCAGGGGGTACTGAAGCTTTCTTT; cdr3_aa: CASSSGGTEAFF; clone_size: -; v_call: TRBV18; j_call: TRBJ1-1; d_call: TRBD1
cdr3_nt: TGTGCCTGGAGACCCAGGGGGCGGGAAGGCTATGGCTACACCTTC; cdr3_aa: CAWRPRGREGYGYTF; clone_size: -; v_call: TRBV30; j_call: TRBJ1-2; d_call: TRBD1
cdr3_nt: TGTGCCAGTAGTATAGGGCGGAGGACCGGGGAGCTGTTTTTT; cdr3_aa: CASSIGRRTGELFF; clone_size: -; v_call: TRBV19; j_call: TRBJ2-2; d_call: -
cdr3_nt: TGTGCCAGCAGTTCCAGGGGGACTGAAGCTTTCTTT; cdr3_aa: CASSSRGTEAFF; clone_size: -; v_call: TRBV12-3/TRBV12-4; j_call: TRBJ1-1; d_call: TRBD1
cdr3_nt: TGTGCCAGCAGTTACCTGGGGACAGGGGGACGAGGCGGCTACACCTTC; cdr3_aa: CASSYLGTGGRGGYTF; clone_size: few; v_call: TRBV6-5; j_call: TRBJ1-2; d_call: TRBD1
cdr3_nt: TGTGCCAGCAGCTTTCAGGGGGTCTTTAGCTCTGGAAACACCATATATTTT; cdr3_aa: CASSFQGVFSSGNTIYF; clone_size: once; v_call: TRBV7-2; j_call: TRBJ1-3; d_call: TRBD1
cdr3_nt: TGTGCCAGCAGCTTGGACAGGACCTATGGCTACACCTTC; cdr3_aa: CASSLDRTYGYTF; clone_size: -; v_call: TRBV5-5; j_call: TRBJ1-2; d_call: -
cdr3_nt: TGTGCCAGCAGCTTGGCTGGCGGCTACACCTTC; cdr3_aa: CASSLAGGYTF; clone_size: -; v_call: TRBV5-5; j_call: TRBJ1-2; d_call: -
cdr3_nt: TGCGCCAGCAGCCCGGGGACAAGCAACACCGGGGAGCTGTTTTTT; cdr3_aa: CASSPGTSNTGELFF; clone_size: -; v_call: TRBV5-1; j_call: TRBJ2-2; d_call: -
cdr3_nt: TGTGCCAGCAGCCATTGGACTAGCGGGGACAATGAGCAGTTCTTC; cdr3_aa: CASSHWTSGDNEQFF; clone_size: once; v_call: TRBV14; j_call: TRBJ2-1; d_call: TRBD2
cdr3_nt: TGCAGCGTTGCCACGGGGGGGAATGAAAAACTGTTTTTT; cdr3_aa: CSVATGGNEKLFF; clone_size: -; v_call: TRBV29-1; j_call: TRBJ1-4; d_call: -
cdr3_nt: TGTGCCAGCAGATCACAGGGAGGGGGGATGACTGAAGCTTTCTTT; cdr3_aa: CASRSQGGGMTEAFF; clone_size: many; v_call: TRBV7-9; j_call: TRBJ1-1; d_call: -
cdr3_nt: TGCGCCAGCAGCTTGGCCGTCGTAGCGGGAGACGAGACCCAGTACTTC; cdr3_aa: CASSLAVVAGDETQYF; clone_size: -; v_call: TRBV5-1; j_call: TRBJ2-5; d_call: TRBD2
cdr3_nt: TGTGCCAGCTCGCTGGCGGAGCAAGCCAAAAACATTCAGTACTTC; cdr3_aa: CASSLAEQAKNIQYF; clone_size: -; v_call: TRBV27; j_call: TRBJ2-4; d_call: -
cdr3_nt: TGTGCCAGCAGCAGAAGGACAGAGAACACTGTCGAAGCTTTCTTT; cdr3_aa: CASSRRTENTVEAFF; clone_size: -; v_call: TRBV5-6; j_call: TRBJ1-1; d_call: -
cdr3_nt: TGTGCCAGCAGCCCCAACGCGGACAGAGACAATGAGCAGTTCTTC; cdr3_aa: CASSPNADRDNEQFF; clone_size: -; v_call: TRBV9; j_call: TRBJ2-1; d_call: -
cdr3_nt: TGTGCCAGCAGCCCCGAGGACAGGGGGCATTATGGCTACACCTTC; cdr3_aa: CASSPEDRGHYGYTF; clone_size: -; v_call: TRBV7-6; j_call: TRBJ1-2; d_call: TRBD1
cdr3_nt: TGTGCCAGCAGCGCCCAAACAGATACCGGGGAGCTGTTTTTT; cdr3_aa: CASSAQTDTGELFF; clone_size: -; v_call: TRBV7-6; j_call: TRBJ2-2; d_call: -
cdr3_nt: TGCAGCGTTGCCGACGGGACCTACGAGCAGTACTTC; cdr3_aa: CSVADGTYEQYF; clone_size: -; v_call: TRBV29-1; j_call: TRBJ2-7; d_call: -
cdr3_nt: TGTGCCAGCACCGAAACGGCGGGGTTACGCTACGAGCAGTACTTC; cdr3_aa: CASTETAGLRYEQYF; clone_size: -; v_call: TRBV6-5; j_call: TRBJ2-7; d_call: -
cdr3_nt: TGTGCCAGCAGCTACGACTTCGGCGTCTCCTCGGGAGAGCAGTACTTC; cdr3_aa: CASSYDFGVSSGEQYF; clone_size: once; v_call: TRBV6-5; j_call: TRBJ2-7; d_call: -
cdr3_nt: TGTGCCAGTAGTATAGGGAGGGACAATCAGCCCCAGCATTTT; cdr3_aa: CASSIGRDNQPQHF; clone_size: -; v_call: TRBV19; j_call: TRBJ1-5; d_call: -
cdr3_nt: TGCGCCAGCAGCCGCGGACAGGGATCAACTAATGAAAAACTGTTTTTT; cdr3_aa: CASSRGQGSTNEKLFF; clone_size: -; v_call: TRBV5-1; j_call: TRBJ1-4; d_call: TRBD1
cdr3_nt: TGTGCCAGCAGTCTCCCGATACCAGCGGGGGGGTTCGGGGAGCTGTTTTTT; cdr3_aa: CASSLPIPAGGFGELFF; clone_size: -; v_call: TRBV6-6; j_call: TRBJ2-2; d_call: TRBD2
cdr3_nt: TGTGCCACCAGTGATTCCGCGCTTAGCACAGATACGCAGTATTTT; cdr3_aa: CATSDSALSTDTQYF; clone_size: once; v_call: TRBV24-1; j_call: TRBJ2-3; d_call: -
cdr3_nt: TGTGCCAGCAGTGAGCTCAGGGCGAACACCGGGGAGCTGTTTTTT; cdr3_aa: CASSELRANTGELFF; clone_size: -; v_call: TRBV25-1; j_call: TRBJ2-2; d_call: -
cdr3_nt: TGTGCCAGCAGTGAATACGTACAGCCTGGAAACACCATATATTTT; cdr3_aa: CASSEYVQPGNTIYF; clone_size: -; v_call: TRBV6-1; j_call: TRBJ1-3; d_call: -
cdr3_nt: TGTGCCAGCAGTGAAGGGCTAGCGGGACAGAGCTCCTACAATGAGCAGTTCTTC; cdr3_aa: CASSEGLAGQSSYNEQFF; clone_size: -; v_call: TRBV2; j_call: TRBJ2-1; d_call: TRBD2
cdr3_nt: TGTGCCAGCAGTGCATTCCGGGTCGGCCATAATGAAAAACTGTTTTTT; cdr3_aa: CASSAFRVGHNEKLFF; clone_size: -; v_call: TRBV6-1; j_call: TRBJ1-4; d_call: -
cdr3_nt: TGTGCCAGCAGCTTTGAGGCGGAGACCCAGTACTTC; cdr3_aa: CASSFEAETQYF; clone_size: -; v_call: TRBV11-2; j_call: TRBJ2-5; d_call: -
cdr3_nt: TGTGCCAGCAGCCCCGACAGGGGTGGTGGCTACACCTTC; cdr3_aa: CASSPDRGGGYTF; clone_size: once; v_call: TRBV28; j_call: TRBJ1-2; d_call: TRBD1
cdr3_nt: TGTGCCAGCAGTCCCCCGCGACTAGCGGGAGACCCAGATACGCAGTATTTT; cdr3_aa: CASSPPRLAGDPDTQYF; clone_size: once; v_call: TRBV27; j_call: TRBJ2-3; d_call: TRBD2
cdr3_nt: TGTGCCAGCAGTTACCCCAAGCGGCAAGAGACCCAGTACTTC; cdr3_aa: CASSYPKRQETQYF; clone_size: -; v_call: TRBV6-2/TRBV6-3; j_call: TRBJ2-5; d_call: -